One and the same sample provided the 5 T cell receptor beta chains below, sequenced in a study of shared clonotypes between healthy human individuals. Data came from immunoSEQ multiplex PCR; TCRdb stores just in-frame clones and leaves some out. The profile shows some 600,000 clones, about 96% of them singletons. CD8 cells regarded as naive lacked CD45RO, were positively chosen for CCR7, and omitted terminally differentiated effector memory CD45RA+ cells. Sequenced: naive CD8+ T cells sorted from blood. The source of these receptors is a woman between 25 and 40 years old in good health.

This clone was detected only once. The chain recombines TRBV10-3 with TRBJ2-7; 7 bases match TRBD2. V lost 2 bases, J lost 3 bases, and 4 bases stayed unmatched. The CDR3 has 14 amino acids. Germline V gives CDR1 ENHRY, CDR2 SYGVKD. DNA of the CDR3: TGTGCCATCAGTGAGACTAGCGTCGACTACGAGCAGTACTTC. It encodes CAISETSVDYEQYF.

V usage is TRBV19 and J usage is TRBJ2-7; D is unclear. The germline gives CDR1 LNHDA, CDR2 SQIVND (reference sequence). Trimming left V 3 bases short and J 8 bases short, with 5 bases between. This CDR3 region has 10 residues. In nucleotides, the CDR3 is TGTGCCAGTAGTATTTCGCAGCAGTACTTC. The encoded protein is CASSISQQYF.

As to this clone: Other DNA sequences in this sample translate to the same CDR3. The CDR3 coding sequence is TGCAGCGTTGTGGTGGAGACCCAGTACTTC. Amino acid sequence: CSVVVETQYF. The chain is built from TRBV29-1 and TRBJ2-5; no clear D gene. V was shortened by 4 bases and J by 5 bases, with 5 bases between the two germline ends. The CDR3 is 10 amino acids. In germline, CDR1 is SQVTM, CDR2 ANQGSEA.

This chain joins TRBV7-2 and TRBJ2-4, with TRBD1 matching over 9 bases. With V trimmed by 5 bases and J by 0 bases, 5 bases remained unmatched. This CDR3 comprises 16 residues. Germline V gene data show CDR1 as SGHTA and CDR2 as FQGNSA. The CDR3 sequence is CASSEGTGIAKNIQYF. CDR3 nucleotides: TGTGCCAGCAGCGAGGGGACAGGGATAGCCAAAAACATTCAGTACTTC.

This sequence joins TRBV5-1 and TRBJ1-2, with 7 positions matching TRBD1. CDR1 and CDR2 (germline): SGHRS, YFSETQ. With V trimmed by 2 bases and J by 5 bases, 15 bases remained unmatched. The CDR3 loop spans 17 amino acids. The CDR3 coding sequence is TGCGCCAGCAGCTTTAACCCGGACAGGCAGGCCGTATATGGCTACACCTTC. This gives the protein CASSFNPDRQAVYGYTF.